This T cell receptor (beta chain) came from a study of blood T cell repertoires in COVID-19 (dated by TCRdb to about 2020). Context from the whole study: Samples covering the acute and convalescent phases of COVID-19 were provided by collaborators in the United States, Italy and Spain. Deeply sampled blood TCRbeta repertoires from subjects exposed to, actively infected with, or recovered from COVID-19 were included in the dataset. Samples were obtained from the ongoing ImmuneRACE study (first 160 participants) and from some 1,300 subjects provided by 6 global collaborators. The sample metadata nearly always contained a de-identified subject ID, COVID-19 status, age in years and sex. A freely available public database, intended as a resource for researchers studying the immune response to SARS-CoV-2, is where the repertoires were released. The material from the prospective study consisted of cDNA or gDNA derived from T cells, B-cell-depleted T cells, or PBMCs. HLA class I and class II types, where available, came from metadata supplied by the sample provider rather than from assay-based typing. What the authors observed across the whole study: How much clinical and demographic metadata was included differed by source and by participant, and the metadata was provided uncurated.

In the prospective study, participants were 18 to 89 years old, resided in approximately 25 geographic areas of the United States, and were enrolled through a virtual design. In the prospective study, cohorts were assigned on the basis of participant-reported clinical history obtained from a screening survey and a study questionnaire. Each participant in the prospective study had whole blood, serum and a nasopharyngeal or oropharyngeal swab collected by mobile phlebotomists. Additional blood draws and questionnaires over an approximately two-month period could optionally be provided by prospective study participants. Prospective study blood samples were shipped either frozen or at room temperature before DNA extraction. The immunoSEQ Assay, a bias-controlled multiplex PCR, was used to amplify TCRbeta CDR3 regions from genomic DNA. In the authors' own workflow: Nucleated cell counts per sample were estimated from amplification of reference gene primers within the assay. Sequence reads were collapsed and filtered to measure the absolute abundance of every unique TCRbeta CDR3 rearrangement. For each sample, productive Simpson clonality was calculated by taking the square root of Simpson's diversity index across productive rearrangements. In its TCRdb copy, this immuneACCESS table keeps in-frame sequences only and misses some clones. Where compared with another copy, unresolved V genes explain less than half of these, and the others have no known cause. D and trimming were read from the DNA, whereas the V and J calls and clone size are those reported in that table. This sample lists 200,000 to 250,000 clones; 75% to 90% were detected once. Of the sample, roughly 3.4% falls within the top ten clones.

The CDR3 holds 14 amino acids from the cysteine to the phenylalanine. Of all the DNA, just the CDR3 is kept, 42 bases in frame from base 1. Reading the germline V gene gives CDR1 SGHRS and CDR2 YFSETQ. The germline V end is reduced by 3 bases and the J end by 1 base; junction bases left unmatched: 2. There are a few counts of this clone. Its antigen is not yet known. No much larger clonotype is one base removed from it; base qualities were not supplied. The origin of this receptor is a woman in her forties with acute COVID-19. The chain is encoded by TRBV5-1 joined to TRBJ1-1, and 8 bases in between align with TRBD1. The specimen sequenced was PBMCs or T cells enriched from blood (not recorded which). The CDR3: CASSSGTGNTEAFF. In nucleotides, the sequence is TGCGCCAGCAGCTCAGGGACAGGGAACACTGAAGCTTTCTTT.